This entry lists 24 T cell receptor beta chains sequenced from one sample in a study of patients and donors after allogeneic stem cell transplantation. TCRdb re-analysed the RT-PCR reads in MiXCR, keeping a single row per CDR3 protein. The sample lists about 230,000 distinct CDR3 sequences, 14% occurring once. Sequencing was performed on blood, either unsorted or a sorted T cell fraction (not recorded which). Every receptor here comes from a human donor who was either an allogeneic HSCT recipient or a stem cell or donor lymphocyte infusion donor (not recorded which). It is not recorded whose cells these are; they may come from a transplant donor.

The gene calls are TRBV4-2 and TRBJ2-1, with D possibly called TRBD1 or TRBD2 (5 bases each). V lost 5 bases to trimming and J lost 5 bases, with 13 bases between them. Germline lookup yields CDR1 LGHNA and CDR2 YNFKEQ. This CDR3 has 14 amino acids. Written as DNA, the CDR3 is TGTGCCAGCAGCAACCGGGACGGAAACAATGAGCAGTTCTTC. Translated, it gives CASSNRDGNNEQFF.

The table lists this clonotype with a few counts. The chain recombines TRBV19 with TRBJ2-1; 10 nucleotides align to TRBD2. The ends lost 5 bases at V and 4 bases at J; junction bases unmatched: 20. The CDR3 has 20 amino acids. Germline CDR1 and CDR2: LNHDA and SQIVND (reference sequence). This chain's CDR3 is CASSPQAGSGRRKRYNEQFF. The CDR3 DNA follows: TGTGCCAGTAGTCCCCAGGCGGGTAGCGGGAGGCGCAAAAGGTACAATGAGCAGTTCTTC.

The rearrangement links TRBV7-9 to TRBJ1-3, with D possibly being TRBD1 (5 bases). Trimming removed 10 bases at V and 0 bases at J, with 16 bases between. CDR3 length: 15 residues. Germline-derived CDR1 and CDR2 are SEHNR and FQNEAQ (reference sequence). CDR3 loop: CATYHQGNSGNTIYF. Here the CDR3 DNA reads TGTGCCACCTACCACCAGGGAAACTCTGGAAACACCATATATTTT.

This clonotype was observed at least ten times. The chain recombines TRBV20-1 with TRBJ2-7; D perhaps matches TRBD1 (6 bases). CDR3 size: 14 residues. Germline CDR1 reads DFQATT; CDR2 reads SNEGSKA (reference sequence). V was cut by 3 bases and J by 0 bases, with 12 bases left in between. CDR3 region: CSARLDRRSYEQYF. The CDR3 DNA is TGCAGTGCTAGGCTGGACAGACGCTCCTACGAGCAGTACTTC.

This clonotype showed up just once. The gene calls are TRBV16 and TRBJ2-6; D is unresolved. Germline loops: CDR1 KGHSY, CDR2 FQNENV. This CDR3 is 14 amino acids long. The V gene lost 2 bases and the J gene lost 4 bases, with 6 bases spanning the gap. This CDR3 is CASSQGGGANVLTF. CDR3 nucleotides: TGTGCCAGCAGCCAAGGTGGCGGGGCCAACGTCCTGACTTTC.

This chain links TRBV5-6 with TRBJ2-5; the match to TRBD1 covers 7 bases. Germline-derived CDR1 and CDR2 are SGHDT and YYEEEE. The junction had 16 bases not matched to a gene; V was cut back by 4 bases and J by 4 bases. The CDR3 is 17 residues long. The CDR3 DNA sequence: TGTGCCAGCAGCGGAACGGGTACACAGGGGATCCGAGAGACCCAGTACTTC. This sequence encodes CASSGTGTQGIRETQYF.

This clonotype was observed a few times. This chain links TRBV10-3 with TRBJ2-3; D remains unclear. Trimming stripped 6 bases from V and 0 bases from J, with 22 bases between. The CDR3 is 18 residues long. Germline values: CDR1 ENHRY, CDR2 SYGVKD. The CDR3 protein is CAIRAQLFGDPSTDTQYF. The CDR3 nucleotides read TGTGCCATCAGAGCCCAGTTATTTGGTGATCCTAGCACAGATACGCAGTATTTT.

This clonotype was detected ten times or more. The rearrangement links TRBV5-1 to TRBJ1-1, with D hard to call. Germline CDR1 is SGHRS and CDR2 is YFSETQ. Trimming stripped 1 base from V and 1 base from J, with 11 bases between. The CDR3 extends over 15 amino acids. The CDR3 DNA reads TGCGCCAGCAGCTTGTGGTATCAGCCGAACACTGAAGCTTTCTTT. Translated: CASSLWYQPNTEAFF.

This chain connects TRBV19 to TRBJ1-1; D possibly corresponds to TRBD1 (5 bases). CDR3 length: 14 residues. Between the trimmed V and J ends, which lost 9 bases and 3 bases, there was a span of 17 bases. Per germline, CDR1 LNHDA and CDR2 SQIVND (reference sequence). The CDR3 DNA reads TGTGCCAGCTATACCTTCGGGGGGGACACTGAAGCTTTCTTT. Amino acid sequence: CASYTFGGDTEAFF.

The CDR3 protein is CASSSGQELSPLHF. Written as DNA, the CDR3 is TGTGCCAGCAGTTCTGGACAGGAATTATCACCCCTCCACTTT. The genes are TRBV6-5 and TRBJ1-6; 7 bases are a match to TRBD1. V dropped 4 bases and J dropped 10; count of bases not matched to a gene: 7. Germline V CDR1 and CDR2: MNHEY, SVGAGI. The CDR3 is 14 amino acids.

The chain combines TRBV15 with TRBJ1-3, with D hard to call. Per germline, CDR1 LNHNV and CDR2 YYDKDF (reference sequence). The CDR3 is 14 amino acids. The V end lost 3 bases, the J end lost 1 base, and 7 bases lay between the germline ends. The CDR3 nucleotides read TGTGCCACCAGCAGCTTCGGGTCTGGAAACACCATATATTTT. Translated: CATSSFGSGNTIYF.

This chain uses TRBV29-1 with TRBJ1-2; 10 nucleotides align to TRBD1. The V and J ends lost 4 bases and 6 bases, in that order; junction bases with no gene match: 5. The germline V gene has CDR1 SQVTM and CDR2 ANQGSEA. The CDR3 is 13 amino acids. CDR3 bases: TGCAGCGTTGGGGGACAGGGGAAGGATGGCTACACCTTC. Translation gives CSVGGQGKDGYTF.

In this sample, this clonotype turned up a few times. V gene TRBV5-5 combines with J gene TRBJ2-1, with TRBD2 matching 8 bases. There are 14 residues in the CDR3. V was pared by 7 bases and J by 6 bases, with 9 bases of the junction left unmatched. The germline CDR1 and CDR2 sequences are SGHKS and YYEKEE (reference sequence). The CDR3: CASGVAGGSNEQFF. The CDR3 nucleotides read TGTGCCAGCGGGGTGGCGGGGGGTAGCAATGAGCAGTTCTTC.

The table lists this clonotype with many counts. The rearrangement uses TRBV7-9 and TRBJ1-1; maybe TRBD1 (6 bases). V shed 2 bases and J shed 5 bases, with 12 bases lying between them. Germline V gives CDR1 SEHNR, CDR2 FQNEAQ (reference sequence). This CDR3 has 14 residues. CDR3 amino acids: CASSLTGGGTEAFF. CDR3 sequence (DNA): TGTGCCAGCAGCTTAACGGGAGGGGGTACTGAAGCTTTCTTT.

This clonotype has a count of ten or more. DNA of the CDR3: TGTGCCAGCAGTCGGACGGGCGGTTGGCGGGCGAACACTGAAGCTTTCTTT. It specifies CASSRTGGWRANTEAFF. The chain employs TRBV2 and TRBJ1-1; D gene uncertain. With 5 bases removed from V and 1 base from J, the gap between germline ends came to 20 bases. Germline-derived CDR1 and CDR2 are SNHLY and FYNNEI. The CDR3 runs 17 residues. The whole variable domain, filled in from reference TRBV2 and TRBJ1-1, reads EPEVTQTPSHQVTQMGQEVILRCVPISNHLYFYWYRQILGQKVEFLVSFYNNEISEKSEIFDDQFSVERPDGSNFTLKIRSTKLEDSAMYFCASSRTGGWRANTEAFFGQGTRLTVV.

The rearrangement links TRBV5-1 to TRBJ2-3; TRBD1 aligns across 10 bases. Germline CDR1 reads SGHRS; CDR2 reads YFSETQ. This CDR3 has 14 amino acids. V shed 6 bases and J 4 bases; nucleotides not matched to a gene: 5. CDR3 sequence reads: CASIQTGGADTQYF. The CDR3 DNA reads as TGCGCCAGCATCCAGACAGGGGGCGCAGATACGCAGTATTTT.

This chain links TRBV5-6 with TRBJ1-5; D uncertain. From germline, CDR1 is SGHDT and CDR2 YYEEEE. V dropped 3 bases and J dropped 5 bases, with 12 bases sitting between them. This CDR3 comprises 14 residues. The CDR3 region has the DNA TGTGCCAGCAGCTCTAACAGTGTGGATCAGCCCCAGCATTTT. Amino acid sequence: CASSSNSVDQPQHF.

The chain couples TRBV2 to TRBJ2-2; 8 bases line up with TRBD1. V dropped 6 bases and J dropped 2; count of bases not matched to a gene: 5. CDR3 size: 15 residues. The V gene's germline CDR1 is SNHLY and CDR2 FYNNEI. CDR3 in DNA: TGTGCCAGCAGGGAACAGGGGGGAAACACCGGGGAGCTGTTTTTT. Its protein is CASREQGGNTGELFF.

This clonotype was recorded once. The chain joins TRBV12-3 or TRBV12-4 to TRBJ2-3; 7 bases are shared with TRBD1. The trim removed 1 base at V and 5 bases at J, leaving 3 bases unmatched. The CDR3 runs 14 residues. The CDR3, as DNA: TGTGCCAGCAGTTTAGACAGGGGCGGAGATACGCAGTATTTT. Amino acid sequence: CASSLDRGGDTQYF.

The table lists this clonotype with a few counts. V gene TRBV12-3 or TRBV12-4 combines with J gene TRBJ1-1; D gene unclear. There are 16 residues in the CDR3. V lost 0 bases and J 1 base, leaving 12 bases between the germline ends. CDR3 bases: TGTGCCAGCAGTTTAGCGGCCACACGCGGGAACACTGAAGCTTTCTTT. This codes for CASSLAATRGNTEAFF.

This clonotype has a count of ten or more. The rearrangement uses TRBV5-4 and TRBJ2-3; maybe TRBD2 (6 bases). CDR3 size: 13 residues. Germline CDR1 reads SGHNT; CDR2 reads YYREEE (reference sequence). V gave up 4 bases and J gave up 3 bases, with 9 bases separating them. DNA for the CDR3: TGTGCCAGCAGCCCCGGGAGAACAGATACGCAGTATTTT. This translates into CASSPGRTDTQYF.

The chain is built from TRBV18 and TRBJ1-2; weak D call: TRBD1 (6 bases). CDR3 length: 15 residues. Germline loops: CDR1 KGHSH, CDR2 LQKENI. Trimming took 3 bases from V and 4 from J, leaving 15 bases between them. CDR3 loop: CASSPSAGAGYGYTF. CDR3 sequence (DNA): TGTGCCAGCTCACCCTCGGCGGGGGCTGGCTATGGCTACACCTTC.

A few counts support this clonotype. The J gene is TRBJ1-2, the V gene TRBV24-1; 7 bases match TRBD1. The CDR3 runs 16 residues. Unmatched junction bases numbered 14, after V lost 3 bases and J lost 8 bases. Looked up from germline, CDR1 is KGHDR and CDR2 is SFDVKD. For the CDR3, the DNA is TGTGCCACCAGTGATCAGTCGACAGGGAACGGGGGCGGCTACACCTTC. It specifies CATSDQSTGNGGGYTF.

In its sample, this clonotype was seen a few times. This chain uses TRBV30 with TRBJ2-3; D is ambiguous. This CDR3 contains 12 residues. Germline V gene sequence: CDR1 GTSNPN, CDR2 SVGIG (reference sequence). V lost 0 bases, J lost 9 bases, and 10 bases lay in between. Here the CDR3 reads CAWSVSARTQYF. The CDR3 DNA sequence: TGTGCCTGGAGTGTCTCCGCGAGGACGCAGTATTTT.